Listed below are T cell receptor beta chains from one sample, sequenced in a study of blood T cell repertoires in COVID-19. The table came from immunoSEQ multiplex PCR; TCRdb's copy has only in-frame clones and leaves some out. The sample holds some 150,000 clones, over 80% seen once. Sequenced input: peripheral blood. These receptors were taken from a woman between 40 and 55 years old with active or convalescent COVID-19. The CDR3 runs from the conserved cysteine through the conserved F or W. The order of the fields is J gene, D gene, V gene, clone size, CDR3 protein, CDR3 DNA. The D gene is left open where the match is weak. Clone size is given for some rows only: seen once, a few or many times, or a class if the clone is expanded.

>TRBJ2-1|TRBD2|TRBV18|.
CASSPPTPSGDDEQFF
TGTGCCAGCTCACCACCGACTCCTAGCGGGGACGATGAGCAGTTCTTC
>TRBJ2-5|.|TRBV5-6|.
CASSVDSAATQYF
TGTGCCAGCAGCGTTGACAGCGCGGCGACCCAGTACTTC
>TRBJ1-2|TRBD1|TRBV2|.
CASSDETGGLLHGYTF
TGTGCCAGCAGTGACGAGACAGGGGGCTTGCTGCATGGCTACACCTTC
>TRBJ1-3|TRBD1|TRBV7-9|.
CASSLVGRGLYF
TGTGCCAGCAGCTTAGTCGGCAGGGGGCTATATTTT
>TRBJ1-2|TRBD1|TRBV10-3|few
CAISDLRDRDGYTF
TGTGCCATCAGTGACTTGCGGGACAGGGACGGCTACACCTTC
>TRBJ1-2|TRBD1|TRBV5-1|.
CASSPGGEGYGYTF
TGCGCCAGCAGCCCAGGGGGCGAGGGTTATGGCTACACCTTC
>TRBJ1-2|TRBD1|TRBV28|.
CAASALTGYYGYTF
TGTGCCGCATCAGCCTTGACAGGGTACTATGGCTACACCTTC
>TRBJ2-5|TRBD1|TRBV6-5|.
CASSLQGVGETQYF
TGTGCCAGCAGCTTACAGGGGGTTGGGGAGACCCAGTACTTC
>TRBJ1-5|TRBD1|TRBV7-8|.
CASSPTRGQGHNQPQHF
TGTGCCAGCAGCCCGACCCGAGGACAGGGGCACAATCAGCCCCAGCATTTT
>TRBJ2-4|.|TRBV19|once
CASSIAGNKNIQYF
TGTGCCAGTAGTATAGCGGGGAACAAAAACATTCAGTACTTC
>TRBJ1-1|TRBD1|TRBV6-5|.
CASTYTDRDAEAFF
TGTGCCAGCACATATACCGACAGGGACGCTGAAGCTTTCTTT
>TRBJ1-6|TRBD1|TRBV2|.
CASSLGQDNSPLHF
TGTGCCAGCAGTTTGGGACAGGATAATTCACCCCTCCACTTT
>TRBJ1-2|.|TRBV27|few
CASSLNREYGYTF
TGTGCCAGCAGTTTAAACAGGGAATATGGCTACACCTTC
>TRBJ2-1|.|TRBV5-1|.
CASNRPPRDEQFF
TGCGCCAGCAACAGGCCGCCTAGGGATGAGCAGTTCTTC
>TRBJ1-2|TRBD1|TRBV18|.
CASSPPGQGNYGYTF
TGTGCCAGCTCACCACCGGGACAGGGAAACTATGGCTACACCTTC
>TRBJ2-6|.|TRBV5-8|once
CASSLVPGSGANVLTF
TGTGCCAGCAGCTTGGTACCGGGCTCTGGGGCCAACGTCCTGACTTTC
>TRBJ2-6|.|TRBV28|.
CASSLRVSGANVLTF
TGTGCCAGCAGTCTCCGGGTCTCTGGGGCCAACGTCCTGACTTTC
>TRBJ2-1|.|TRBV6-2/TRBV6-3|.
CASSYRRSSYNEQFF
TGTGCCAGCAGTTATAGGCGGTCCTCCTACAATGAGCAGTTCTTC
>TRBJ1-5|TRBD1|TRBV15|once
CATSRATGDSNQPQHF
TGTGCCACCAGCAGGGCAACAGGGGATAGCAATCAGCCCCAGCATTTT
>TRBJ2-7|TRBD2|TRBV29-1|.
CSVDSWGGESYEQYF
TGCAGCGTTGACTCCTGGGGAGGGGAATCCTACGAGCAGTACTTC
>TRBJ1-6|.|TRBV11-2|.
CASSLTVNSPLHF
TGTGCCAGCAGCCTGACAGTCAATTCACCCCTCCACTTT
>TRBJ2-3|TRBD1|TRBV7-9|.
CASSLGTGGDTQYF
TGTGCCAGCAGCTTAGGGACAGGGGGAGATACGCAGTATTTT